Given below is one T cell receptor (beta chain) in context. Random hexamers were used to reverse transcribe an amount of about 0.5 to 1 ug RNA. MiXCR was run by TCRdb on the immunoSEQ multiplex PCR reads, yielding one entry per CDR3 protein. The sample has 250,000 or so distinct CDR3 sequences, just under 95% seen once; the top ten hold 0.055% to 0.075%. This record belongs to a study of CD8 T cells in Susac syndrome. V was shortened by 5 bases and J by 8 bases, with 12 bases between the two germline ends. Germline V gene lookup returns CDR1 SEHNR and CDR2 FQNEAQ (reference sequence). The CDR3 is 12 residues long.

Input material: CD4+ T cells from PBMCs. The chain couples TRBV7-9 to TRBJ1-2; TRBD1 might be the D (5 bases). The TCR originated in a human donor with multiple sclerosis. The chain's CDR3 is CASSQQGFGYTF. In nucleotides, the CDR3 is TGTGCCAGCAGCCAGCAGGGTTTCGGCTACACCTTC.